One sample yielded the 25 T cell receptor beta chains listed below, sequenced in a study of blood T cell repertoires in COVID-19. Sequenced by immunoSEQ multiplex PCR; TCRdb stores in-frame clones only, minus some. This table has roughly 99,000 clones, over 60% appearing once. The source material was peripheral blood. These receptors were obtained from a man in his 70s with acute or convalescent COVID-19.

Turning to this clone: The identical CDR3 is also encoded by other nucleotide sequences in the sample. The CDR3 DNA reads as TGCGCCAGCAGCTTGCAAGGGGACACTGAAGCTTTCTTT. Translation: CASSLQGDTEAFF. The chain links TRBV5-1 to TRBJ1-1; maybe TRBD1 (5 bases). The CDR3 extends over 13 amino acids. Trimming pared 1 base from V and 3 bases from J, leaving 7 bases between. Germline loops: CDR1 SGHRS, CDR2 YFSETQ.

The chain links TRBV3-1 (or the pseudogene TRBV3-2) to TRBJ1-2; 9 nucleotides line up with TRBD1. Germline V gene sequence: CDR1 LGHDT, CDR2 YNNKEL (reference sequence). V shed 1 base and J 13 bases; nucleotides not matched to a gene: 7. CDR3 length: 13 amino acids. The CDR3 region has the DNA TGTGCCAGCAGCCAAGGGACAGGGGAACGGTGCACCTTC. Its protein product is CASSQGTGERCTF.

The chain has TRBV11-2 and TRBJ2-7, with a possible D match to TRBD1 (6 bases). Trimming cost V 2 bases and J 2 bases, with 13 bases left between them. This CDR3 is 15 amino acids long. Looked up from germline, CDR1 is SGHAT and CDR2 is FQNNGV. Here the CDR3 DNA reads TGTGCCAGCAGCTTAACCCGGGACACAACCTACGAGCAGTACTTC. It codes for CASSLTRDTTYEQYF. The variable domain in full, with the rest retrieved from reference TRBV11-2 and TRBJ2-7, is EAGVAQSPRYKIIEKRQSVAFWCNPISGHATLYWYQQILGQGPKLLIQFQNNGVVDDSQLPKDRFSAERLKGVDSTLKIQPAKLEDSAVYLCASSLTRDTTYEQYFGPGTRLTVT.

This chain's CDR3 is CASSLRGTSGTYEQYF. The CDR3 bases are TGTGCCAGCAGCTTAAGGGGGACTAGCGGTACCTACGAGCAGTACTTC. The chain has TRBV7-2 and TRBJ2-7; 11 bases are shared with TRBD2. Per the germline V gene, CDR1 is SGHTA and CDR2 is FQGNSA. With 2 bases clipped from V and 2 bases from J, the junction kept 5 bases outside the gene matches. The CDR3 covers 16 residues.

This chain connects TRBV7-8 to TRBJ2-2, with TRBD2 as a possible D gene (5 bases). This CDR3 comprises 15 residues. Trimming shortened V by 3 bases and J by 2 bases, and 10 bases separated the two germline ends. In germline, CDR1 is SGHVS, CDR2 FQNEAQ. In DNA, the CDR3 is TGTGCCAGCAGCTTTGGTCTAGCCAACACCGGGGAGCTGTTTTTT. Translated, it gives CASSFGLANTGELFF.

Regarding this clone: Other DNA sequences within the sample encode an identical CDR3. The chain uses TRBV18 and TRBJ1-2; D is unclear. The CDR3 length is 13 residues. V was cut by 3 bases and J by 4 bases, with 9 bases left in between. Germline CDR1 is KGHSH and CDR2 is LQKENI. The DNA of the CDR3 is TGTGCCAGCTCACCCGAGGGCACCTATGGCTACACCTTC. Its translation: CASSPEGTYGYTF.

This sequence joins TRBV18 and TRBJ2-3; TRBD2 matches at 10 bases. The V and J ends lost 1 base and 4 bases, in that order; junction bases with no gene match: 5. CDR1 KGHSH and CDR2 LQKENI come from the germline V gene. The CDR3 has 16 amino acids. The CDR3, as DNA: TGTGCCAGCTCACCACGGAGCGGGGGGGCCTCAGATACGCAGTATTTT. It encodes CASSPRSGGASDTQYF.

V usage is TRBV3-1 (or the pseudogene TRBV3-2) and J usage is TRBJ2-5, with D perhaps matching TRBD2 (6 bases). CDR3 length: 15 residues. Germline CDR1 LGHDT, CDR2 YNNKEL (reference sequence). Trimming shortened V by 0 bases and J by 2 bases, and 10 bases separated the two germline ends. The CDR3 coding sequence is TGTGCCAGCAGCCAAGATTTCGGGGGTCAAGAGACCCAGTACTTC. This gives the protein CASSQDFGGQETQYF.

The chain carries TRBV5-1 and TRBJ1-4, with D perhaps TRBD1 (6 bases). Deletions cut 4 bases from V and 7 bases from J, with 17 bases between. This CDR3 is 15 amino acids long. Per germline, CDR1 SGHRS and CDR2 YFSETQ. The CDR3 bases are TGCGCCAGCAGCCCCGCAGGGGAGCGAAGTGAAAAACTGTTTTTT. Its translation is CASSPAGERSEKLFF.

V gene TRBV2 combines with J gene TRBJ2-3; 7 bases align to TRBD1. The V gene end was trimmed by 8 bases and the J gene end by 4 bases; junction bases not matched to a gene: 12. CDR1 and CDR2 from the germline V gene are SNHLY and FYNNEI. This CDR3 region has 15 residues. The CDR3 DNA reads TGTGCCAGCTCCCGACAGGGTAATGTCGCAGATACGCAGTATTTT. Protein product: CASSRQGNVADTQYF.

The CDR3 loop reads CASSPTGLAGNEQFF. The CDR3 DNA is TGTGCCAGCAGCCCTACTGGACTAGCGGGCAATGAGCAGTTCTTC. The chain has TRBV3-1 (or the pseudogene TRBV3-2) and TRBJ2-1; 11 bases align to TRBD2. The CDR3 spans 15 residues. CDR1 and CDR2 (germline): LGHDT, YNNKEL (reference sequence). V lost 4 bases and J lost 6; bases outside the gene matches: 5.

V gene TRBV18 combines with J gene TRBJ2-2; TRBD2 matches at 7 bases. This CDR3 is 15 amino acids long. V trimming: 0 bases; J trimming: 7 bases; junction bases outside the gene matches: 5. CDR1 is KGHSH, CDR2 LQKENI, per germline. The CDR3 protein is CASSPPSGGFGELFF. CDR3 nucleotides: TGTGCCAGCTCACCACCGTCGGGGGGTTTCGGGGAGCTGTTTTTT.

This clone was observed a few times. The chain combines TRBV6-6 with TRBJ1-1, with 7 bases that match TRBD1. CDR1 is MNHNY and CDR2 is SVGAGI in the germline V gene (reference sequence). The CDR3 extends over 16 amino acids. The V and J ends lost 0 bases and 2 bases, in that order; junction bases with no gene match: 6. The CDR3 loop is CASSYSLTGSNTEAFF. CDR3 coding DNA: TGTGCCAGCAGTTACTCGTTGACAGGGTCTAACACTGAAGCTTTCTTT.

This chain connects TRBV3-1 (or the pseudogene TRBV3-2) to TRBJ1-3, with TRBD1 matching over 8 bases. The CDR3 length is 20 residues. V shed 1 base, J shed 0 bases, and the junction held 14 bases outside the gene matches. Germline lookup yields CDR1 LGHDT and CDR2 YNNKEL (reference sequence). The CDR3 spells CASSQVAGQGIPSSGNTIYF. The CDR3 DNA reads TGTGCCAGCAGCCAAGTGGCCGGACAGGGAATCCCGAGCTCTGGAAACACCATATATTTT.

This chain links TRBV19 with TRBJ2-1; 8 nucleotides match TRBD1. There are 16 residues in the CDR3. The trim removed 5 bases at V and 5 bases at J, leaving 11 bases unmatched. The V gene's germline CDR1 is LNHDA and CDR2 SQIVND (reference sequence). CDR3 region: CASSVTGTGPNNEQFF. The CDR3, as DNA: TGTGCCAGTAGTGTTACCGGGACAGGACCAAACAATGAGCAGTTCTTC.

V is TRBV29-1 and J is TRBJ2-5; D uncertain. V was pared by 6 bases and J by 3 bases, with 5 bases between. The CDR3 is 10 amino acids. CDR1 is SQVTM, CDR2 ANQGSEA, per germline. CDR3 sequence reads: CSVREETQYF. Written as DNA, the CDR3 is TGCAGCGTCCGGGAAGAGACCCAGTACTTC.

This rearrangement joins TRBV5-1 to TRBJ2-2; D is unclear. There are 12 residues in the CDR3. CDR1 SGHRS and CDR2 YFSETQ come from the germline V gene. The V end was cut by 2 bases, the J end by 7 bases, with 6 bases between. CDR3 sequence reads: CASSLIVGELFF. The DNA of the CDR3 is TGCGCCAGCAGCTTAATCGTCGGGGAGCTGTTTTTT.

This chain joins TRBV27 and TRBJ1-2, with 11 bases that match TRBD1. Germline V CDR1 and CDR2: MNHEY, SMNVEV (reference sequence). The junction had 10 bases not matched to a gene; V was cut back by 6 bases and J by 4 bases. The CDR3 consists of 16 residues. DNA for the CDR3: TGTGCCAGCAGCCCTATGGGACAGGGGGAGTCCTATGGCTACACCTTC. This encodes CASSPMGQGESYGYTF.

Note on this clone: Germline is not matched at one junction end, which may reflect a read error. The J gene is TRBJ1-5, the V gene TRBV24-1; D gene unclear. This CDR3 contains 15 residues. The germline CDR1 and CDR2 sequences are KGHDR and SFDVKD. CDR3 DNA: TGTGCCACCTGTGACGGGATATATAGCAATCAGCCCCAGCATTTT. Protein product: CATCDGIYSNQPQHF.

V usage is TRBV6-6 and J usage is TRBJ2-1; 8 bases are a match to TRBD2. V shed 11 bases and J 10 bases; nucleotides not matched to a gene: 13. Germline CDR1 and CDR2: MNHNY and SVGAGI (reference sequence). The CDR3 totals 13 residues. The CDR3 is CASGGAAFGEQFF. CDR3 nucleotide sequence: TGTGCCTCCGGGGGGGCAGCCTTCGGGGAGCAGTTCTTC.

This sequence joins TRBV19 and TRBJ1-4; a weak D match, TRBD1 (5 bases). Germline-derived CDR1 and CDR2 are LNHDA and SQIVND (reference sequence). The CDR3 runs 12 residues. Trimming shortened V by 7 bases and J by 4 bases, and 7 bases separated the two germline ends. The CDR3 sequence: CASTQGNEKLFF. DNA of the CDR3: TGTGCCAGTACCCAGGGTAATGAAAAACTGTTTTTT.

The chain is built from TRBV7-9 and TRBJ1-1, with D possibly matching TRBD1 (5 bases). V was clipped by 4 bases and J by 1 base, with 13 bases between them. The CDR3 is 15 residues long. Per the germline V gene, CDR1 is SEHNR and CDR2 is FQNEAQ (reference sequence). The CDR3 spells CASSYTGTGNTEAFF. The CDR3 bases are TGTGCCAGCAGCTACACCGGGACTGGGAACACTGAAGCTTTCTTT. The whole variable domain, remainder taken from reference TRBV7-9 and TRBJ1-1, is DTGVSQNPRHKITKRGQNVTFRCDPISEHNRLYWYRQTLGQGPEFLTYFQNEAQLEKSRLLSDRFSAERPKGSFSTLEIQRTEQGDSAMYLCASSYTGTGNTEAFFGQGTRLTVV.

V gene TRBV5-1 combines with J gene TRBJ2-2, with D possibly TRBD2 on 6 matching bases. The CDR3 runs 14 residues. Germline V gene lookup returns CDR1 SGHRS and CDR2 YFSETQ. Trimming took off 4 bases at V and 3 bases at J, with 10 bases between the two ends. The CDR3 here is CASSQLAYTGELFF. CDR3 DNA sequence: TGCGCCAGCAGCCAACTAGCTTACACCGGGGAGCTGTTTTTT.

The V gene is TRBV5-6, the J gene TRBJ1-2; TRBD1 matches 7 bases. Losses at the gene ends were 2 bases for V and 4 bases for J; bases not matched to a gene: 14. CDR1 SGHDT and CDR2 YYEEEE come from the germline V gene. The CDR3 is 17 residues long. The chain's CDR3 is CASSFQDRPRVVYGYTF. CDR3 nucleotides: TGTGCCAGCAGCTTCCAGGACAGGCCAAGGGTAGTCTATGGCTACACCTTC.

This chain joins TRBV5-8 and TRBJ2-7, with D perhaps matching TRBD2 (6 bases). Trimming cost V 2 bases and J 1 base, with 16 bases left between them. There are 16 residues in the CDR3. Germline assignment: CDR1 SGHTS and CDR2 YDEGEE. CDR3 nucleotides: TGTGCCAGCAGCTTAGGGGCCCAACGGGGGTCCTACGAGCAGTACTTC. This encodes CASSLGAQRGSYEQYF.